This T cell receptor beta chain was recorded in a study of cytomegalovirus exposure and HLA in healthy donors. With respect to this clone: The antigen remains unidentified.

The PCR made use of 60 Vbeta and 13 Jbeta primers. Generated by immunoSEQ multiplex PCR, the TCRdb table keeps only in-frame clones and is missing some. The sample shows fewer than 65,000 clones, around 73% of them seen only once. General study results and limits: The study designated some 180 TCR beta chains cytomegalovirus-associated.

This CDR3 spans 13 amino acids. Germline assignment: CDR1 MNHEY and CDR2 SMNVEV (reference sequence). The V segment lost 6 bases and the J segment 5 bases; nucleotides outside the gene matches: 7. The V gene is TRBV27, the J gene TRBJ2-7, with TRBD1 identical over 7 bases. The sequenced sample was PBMCs. The sequence derives from a man in his forties or fifties in good health and CMV-seronegative. The CDR3 sequence: CASRRAGGDEQYF. In nucleotides, the CDR3 is TGTGCCAGCAGACGGGCAGGGGGAGACGAGCAGTACTTC.